What follows are 23 T cell receptor beta chains derived from one specimen sequenced in a study of blood T cell repertoires in COVID-19. Measured with immunoSEQ multiplex PCR; TCRdb has only the in-frame clones, and not every one. There are 230,000 or so clones in the sample; about 88% occur only once, and about 6.2% lies in the top ten. Specimen: PBMCs or T cells enriched from blood (not recorded which). The receptors derive from a woman between 45 and 60 years old who had been exposed to COVID-19.

A few counts support this clone. V is TRBV6-1 and J is TRBJ1-5, with TRBD1 as a possible D gene (6 bases). This CDR3 has 17 residues. From germline, CDR1 is MNHNS and CDR2 SASEGT. Trimming shortened V by 4 bases and J by 2 bases, and 18 bases separated the two germline ends. The CDR3 protein is CASSGTAEPSRNQPQHF. In DNA form, the CDR3 reads TGTGCCAGCAGTGGGACAGCCGAGCCGTCCCGCAATCAGCCCCAGCATTTT.

The chain joins TRBV7-2 to TRBJ1-1; 9 nucleotides match TRBD1. Trimming cost V 4 bases and J 4 bases; bases outside gene matches: 7. CDR1 and CDR2 from the germline V gene are SGHTA and FQGNSA. CDR3 length: 15 amino acids. CDR3 amino acids: CASSWDRVLGTEAFF. CDR3 DNA: TGTGCCAGCAGCTGGGACAGGGTCCTAGGCACTGAAGCTTTCTTT.

The chain couples TRBV12-3 or TRBV12-4 to TRBJ1-2; tentative D call: TRBD1 (5 bases). This CDR3 has 13 amino acids. V lost 5 bases to trimming and J lost 8 bases, with 15 bases between them. The CDR3 nucleotides read TGTGCCAGCAGTCTGACAGTCAAGGGAGGCTACACCTTC. This encodes CASSLTVKGGYTF.

This chain connects TRBV15 to TRBJ1-5, with D possibly matching TRBD1 (6 bases). Germline CDR1 is LNHNV and CDR2 is YYDKDF (reference sequence). Trimming left V 0 bases short and J 1 base short, with 16 bases between. CDR3 length: 18 residues. For the CDR3, the DNA is TGTGCCACCAGCAGAGATTGGAACAGGGCAAACAGCAATCAGCCCCAGCATTTT. This gives the protein CATSRDWNRANSNQPQHF.

The chain carries TRBV15 and TRBJ1-1; no clear D. CDR1 and CDR2 from the germline V gene are LNHNV and YYDKDF (reference sequence). The CDR3 has 14 amino acids. V lost 0 bases to trimming and J lost 7 bases, with 12 bases between them. The CDR3 region has the DNA TGTGCCACCAGCAGAGATACGAGTAAAGTTGAAGCTTTCTTT. It is translated as CATSRDTSKVEAFF.

The chain recombines TRBV15 with TRBJ1-2; D is possibly TRBD1 (6 bases). CDR1 is LNHNV, CDR2 YYDKDF, per germline (reference sequence). The CDR3 runs to 15 residues. V gave up 0 bases and J gave up 4 bases, with 12 bases separating them. CDR3 region: CATSRDLPTGYGYTF. The CDR3, as DNA: TGTGCCACCAGCAGAGATCTCCCGACAGGCTATGGCTACACCTTC. Full variable domain (missing parts from reference TRBV15 and TRBJ1-2): DAMVIQNPRYQVTQFGKPVTLSCSQTLNHNVMYWYQQKSSQAPKLLFHYYDKDFNNEADTPDNFQSRRPNTSFCFLDIRSPGLGDTAMYLCATSRDLPTGYGYTFGSGTRLTVV.

The table lists this clone with many counts. The chain recombines TRBV19 with TRBJ1-5; 8 nucleotides line up with TRBD1. The V and J ends lost 1 base and 3 bases, in that order; junction bases with no gene match: 2. Germline CDR1 is LNHDA and CDR2 is SQIVND (reference sequence). The CDR3 covers 15 residues. CDR3 loop: CASSIAQGANQPQHF. CDR3 coding DNA: TGTGCCAGTAGTATAGCCCAGGGGGCCAATCAGCCCCAGCATTTT.

This chain uses TRBV19 with TRBJ2-1, with a possible D match to TRBD2 (6 bases). Germline CDR1 LNHDA, CDR2 SQIVND (reference sequence). CDR3 length equals 15 residues. The V gene lost 3 bases and the J gene lost 0 bases, with 9 bases spanning the gap. This CDR3 reads CASSIPGLSYNEQFF. In DNA, the CDR3 is TGTGCCAGTAGTATTCCGGGACTCTCCTACAATGAGCAGTTCTTC.

This clone has a handful of counts. V usage is TRBV9 and J usage is TRBJ2-2; 13 bases agree with TRBD2. This CDR3 is built from 15 residues. CDR1 is SGDLS and CDR2 is YYNGEE in the germline V gene. V was pared by 4 bases and J by 6 bases, with 3 bases of the junction left unmatched. The CDR3 coding sequence is TGTGCCAGCAGCCCAACTAGCGGGGGGGCCGGGGAGCTGTTTTTT. Translation: CASSPTSGGAGELFF. The full variable domain, in which reference TRBV9 and TRBJ2-2 provide the parts outside the CDR3, is DSGVTQTPKHLITATGQRVTLRCSPRSGDLSVYWYQQSLDQGLQFLIQYYNGEERAKGNILERFSAQQFPDLHSELNLSSLELGDSALYFCASSPTSGGAGELFFGEGSRLTVL.

The chain has TRBV6-2 or TRBV6-3 and TRBJ2-2; 9 bases are shared with TRBD1. In germline, CDR1 is MNHEY, CDR2 SVGEGT. The CDR3 contains 17 residues. V was clipped by 5 bases and J by 4 bases; unmatched bases: 11. The CDR3 here is CASSLWGDRAGTGELFF. CDR3 coding DNA: TGTGCCAGCAGTCTCTGGGGGGACAGGGCGGGCACCGGGGAGCTGTTTTTT.

The V call is TRBV5-1, the J call TRBJ1-1, with 8 bases identical to TRBD1. Germline CDR1 SGHRS, CDR2 YFSETQ. The ends lost 4 bases at V and 4 bases at J; junction bases unmatched: 6. The CDR3 runs to 14 residues. The CDR3 sequence: CASSITGGSTEAFF. The CDR3 region has the DNA TGCGCCAGCAGCATCACAGGGGGGTCCACTGAAGCTTTCTTT.

This rearrangement joins TRBV5-1 to TRBJ1-1, with a tentative D call TRBD1 (5 bases). This CDR3 spans 17 amino acids. Per germline, CDR1 SGHRS and CDR2 YFSETQ. Trimming removed 0 bases from V and 4 bases from J, with 19 bases in between. The CDR3 loop is CASSLVAGWSPGTEAFF. The CDR3 DNA reads TGCGCCAGCAGCTTGGTGGCAGGGTGGTCCCCCGGCACTGAAGCTTTCTTT.

The chain combines TRBV12-3 or TRBV12-4 with TRBJ1-1; D may be TRBD1 (6 bases). V gave up 6 bases and J gave up 13 bases, with 21 bases separating them. The CDR3 is 13 amino acids. The chain's CDR3 is CASRKDSPEGDFF. The CDR3 DNA reads as TGTGCCAGCAGAAAGGACAGCCCTGAAGGGGATTTCTTT.

V is TRBV5-1 and J is TRBJ2-7; D ambiguous. Germline lookup yields CDR1 SGHRS and CDR2 YFSETQ. The V and J ends lost 0 bases and 7 bases respectively, with 20 bases between them. CDR3 size: 16 residues. In DNA, the CDR3 is TGCGCCAGCAGCTTGGGATCCTCGACTCTAAATAAGGAGCAGTACTTC. This gives the protein CASSLGSSTLNKEQYF.

This chain uses TRBV6-4 with TRBJ2-3; 7 nucleotides line up with TRBD1. With 5 bases clipped from V and 1 base from J, the junction kept 6 bases outside the gene matches. Germline lookup yields CDR1 MRHNA and CDR2 SNTAGT. This CDR3 has 15 residues. CDR3 sequence reads: CASSITGVGTDTQYF. DNA for the CDR3: TGTGCCAGCAGTATTACAGGGGTCGGCACAGATACGCAGTATTTT.

V usage is TRBV5-1 and J usage is TRBJ2-7, with D possibly being TRBD1 (6 bases). The CDR3 runs to 14 residues. Trimming removed 4 bases at V and 3 bases at J, with 14 bases between. Germline CDR1 and CDR2: SGHRS and YFSETQ. This CDR3 reads CASSILGTSYEQYF. The CDR3 DNA is TGCGCCAGCAGCATATTAGGGACAAGCTACGAGCAGTACTTC.

This clone is a singleton in its sample. The CDR3 DNA is TGCAGTGCTGGTGCGTTAATTACCCAGACACCCCTCCACTTT. It codes for CSAGALITQTPLHF. The V call is TRBV20-1, the J call TRBJ1-6; D is undetermined. Germline-derived CDR1 and CDR2 are DFQATT and SNEGSKA (reference sequence). V gave up 5 bases and J gave up 11 bases, with 19 bases separating them. There are 14 residues in the CDR3.

The chain joins TRBV19 to TRBJ1-1; weak D call: TRBD1 (5 bases). Trimming pared 6 bases from V and 1 base from J, leaving 12 bases between. This CDR3 is built from 14 residues. Germline loops: CDR1 LNHDA, CDR2 SQIVND (reference sequence). CDR3 protein: CASRSGLQNTEAFF. The CDR3 nucleotides are TGTGCCAGTAGATCGGGACTGCAGAACACTGAAGCTTTCTTT.

The chain employs TRBV6-4 and TRBJ1-6; 7 bases agree with TRBD1. The V and J ends lost 9 bases and 5 bases, in that order; junction bases with no gene match: 10. The CDR3 contains 15 residues. The germline CDR1 and CDR2 sequences are MRHNA and SNTAGT. The CDR3 loop reads CARAPGDSHNSPLHF. CDR3 bases: TGTGCCAGAGCTCCGGGGGACAGTCATAATTCACCCCTCCACTTT.

The chain joins TRBV2 to TRBJ1-2; D gene unclear. The CDR3 loop spans 12 amino acids. The germline V and J ends were trimmed by 7 bases and 10 bases, with 16 bases remaining between them. The germline gives CDR1 SNHLY, CDR2 FYNNEI. The CDR3: CASIIVGSDYTF. CDR3 DNA: TGTGCCAGCATTATCGTTGGGAGTGACTACACCTTC.

V usage is TRBV2 and J usage is TRBJ1-1, with D unresolved. Germline CDR1 and CDR2: SNHLY and FYNNEI. V dropped 6 bases and J dropped 1 base, with 9 bases sitting between them. This CDR3 comprises 13 residues. As DNA, the CDR3 is TGTGCCAGCAGCGCGGAGGGGAACACTGAAGCTTTCTTT. Protein: CASSAEGNTEAFF.

Of note for this clone: This sample also contains other DNA sequences that code for the same CDR3. The chain uses TRBV4-1 and TRBJ1-2; no reliable D call. The V end lost 0 bases, the J end lost 4 bases, and 6 bases lay between the germline ends. The germline V gene encodes CDR1 MGHRA and CDR2 YSYEKL. This CDR3 has 13 residues. The CDR3 region is CASSQDRFYGYTF. The CDR3 DNA sequence: TGCGCCAGCAGCCAAGATCGGTTCTATGGCTACACCTTC.

The V and J genes are TRBV19 and TRBJ2-3, with a possible D match to TRBD1 (5 bases). The CDR3 runs to 15 residues. V was trimmed by 7 bases and J by 0 bases, leaving 14 bases between them. The germline CDR1 and CDR2 sequences are LNHDA and SQIVND (reference sequence). DNA for the CDR3: TGTGCCAGTACGAACAGGCCGACCAGCACAGATACGCAGTATTTT. Residues: CASTNRPTSTDTQYF.